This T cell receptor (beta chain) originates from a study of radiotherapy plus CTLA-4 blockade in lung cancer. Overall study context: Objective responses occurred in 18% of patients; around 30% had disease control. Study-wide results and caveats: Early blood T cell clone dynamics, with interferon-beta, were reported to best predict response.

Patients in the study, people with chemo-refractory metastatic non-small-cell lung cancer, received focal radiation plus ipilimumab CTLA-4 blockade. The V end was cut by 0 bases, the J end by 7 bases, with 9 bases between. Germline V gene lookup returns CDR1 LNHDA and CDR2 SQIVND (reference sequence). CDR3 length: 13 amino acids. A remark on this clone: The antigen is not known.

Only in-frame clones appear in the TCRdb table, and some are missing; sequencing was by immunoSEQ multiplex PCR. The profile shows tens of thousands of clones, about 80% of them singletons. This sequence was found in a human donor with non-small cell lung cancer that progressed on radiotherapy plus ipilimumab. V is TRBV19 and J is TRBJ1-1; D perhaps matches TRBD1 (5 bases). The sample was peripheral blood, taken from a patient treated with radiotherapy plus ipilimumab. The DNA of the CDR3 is TGTGCCAGTAGTATAGATCCTGGGGGTGAAGCTTTCTTT. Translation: CASSIDPGGEAFF.